Below, 6 T cell receptor beta chains from the same sample are listed, as sequenced in a study of blood T cell repertoires in COVID-19. TCRdb's copy holds only in-frame clones and misses some; the assay was immunoSEQ multiplex PCR. The sample carries about 230,000 clones, 70% to 90% recorded once. Specimen: PBMCs or T cells enriched from blood (not recorded which). Receptors were obtained from a man between 18 and 35 years old who had recovered from COVID-19.

The chain is built from TRBV11-1 and TRBJ1-4; a weak D match, TRBD1 (6 bases). The V and J ends lost 1 base and 0 bases respectively, with 6 bases between them. Germline loops: CDR1 SGHAT, CDR2 FQDESV (reference sequence). The CDR3 covers 15 residues. The CDR3 DNA sequence: TGTGCCAGCAGCTTAGGGACAGCAACTAATGAAAAACTGTTTTTT. Amino acid sequence: CASSLGTATNEKLFF.

The CDR3 region is CASSDERETQYF. The DNA for the CDR3 is TGTGCCAGCTCAGATGAGCGAGAGACCCAGTACTTC. V usage is TRBV18 and J usage is TRBJ2-5; no reliable D call. CDR1 is KGHSH, CDR2 LQKENI, per germline. The V end was cut by 5 bases, the J end by 4 bases, with 8 bases between. This CDR3 has 12 residues. Using reference TRBV18 and TRBJ2-5 for the parts outside the CDR3, the full variable domain is NAGVMQNPRHLVRRRGQEARLRCSPMKGHSHVYWYRQLPEEGLKFMVYLQKENIIDESGMPKERFSAEFPKEGPSILRIQQVVRGDSAAYFCASSDERETQYFGPGTRLLVL.

The J gene is TRBJ1-2, the V gene TRBV28; D uncertain. Germline V gene sequence: CDR1 MDHEN, CDR2 SYDVKM. V shed 4 bases and J shed 1 base, with 4 bases lying between them. This CDR3 region has 12 residues. The CDR3: CASSSFNYGYTF. CDR3 sequence (DNA): TGTGCCAGCAGTTCGTTTAACTATGGCTACACCTTC.

This chain uses TRBV24-1 with TRBJ1-4, with D perhaps matching TRBD1 (5 bases). V was pared by 3 bases and J by 5 bases, with 9 bases between. CDR3 length equals 14 residues. CDR1 KGHDR and CDR2 SFDVKD come from the germline V gene. For the CDR3, the DNA is TGTGCCACCAGTGATCCGACAGAAAATGAAAAACTGTTTTTT. Encoded protein: CATSDPTENEKLFF.

The chain links TRBV27 to TRBJ1-1, with 7 bases that match TRBD1. V shed 6 bases and J 7 bases; nucleotides not matched to a gene: 8. This CDR3 is built from 13 residues. The germline V gene encodes CDR1 MNHEY and CDR2 SMNVEV (reference sequence). The CDR3 loop reads CASSLTGSGEAFF. CDR3 coding DNA: TGTGCCAGCAGCTTGACAGGGTCCGGTGAAGCTTTCTTT.

The chain uses TRBV7-8 and TRBJ1-6; 8 bases are a match to TRBD1. Germline-derived CDR1 and CDR2 are SGHVS and FQNEAQ. The V gene end was trimmed by 2 bases and the J gene end by 0 bases; junction bases not matched to a gene: 9. This CDR3 is 19 amino acids long. The CDR3 protein is CASSLKPGQASSYNSPLHF. The DNA for the CDR3 is TGTGCCAGCAGCTTAAAGCCGGGACAGGCGAGCTCCTATAATTCACCCCTCCACTTT.